This section outlines one T cell receptor beta chain sequence together with its context. The antigen it binds to is not known. No clone much larger than this one lies a single base away; base qualities are absent. This record belongs to a study of Ad26.COV2.S vaccination and SARS-CoV-2 variants (dated by TCRdb to the early 2020s). Study-level background: Vaccine-arm donors were drawn from COV1001, a multicentre, randomized, double-blind, placebo-controlled phase I-IIa trial of Ad26.COV2.S in healthy adults. A total of approximately 30 samples were included in the TCR-sequenced set, comprising roughly 19 Ad26.COV2.S vaccine recipients, 5 placebo recipients and 8 SARS-CoV-2 convalescent individuals. TCRbeta repertoire sequencing served as the tool for gauging how specific and how broad the SARS-CoV-2-reactive T cell receptors were following Ad26.COV2.S vaccination. Trial participants were randomized into five groups of five, in which low-dose or high-dose Ad26.COV2.S was given once or twice, or placebo was given on both occasions. Throughout the experiments and outcome assessment, investigators stayed blinded to trial group allocation. Ad26.COV2.S was administered intramuscularly at 5 x 10^10 or 1 x 10^11 viral particles, either as a single shot or as two shots given 56 days apart. General conclusions and limits of the study: After vaccination, spike-specific CD8+ and CD4+ T cell responses were reported to show substantial breadth. According to the authors, total T cell responses may have been underestimated by the TCR breadth and depth analyses. Higher spike-specific TCR breadth was observed in Ad26.COV2.S recipients than in placebo recipients (P = 0.0014). Comparing responses between vaccine doses or regimens was not something the study was powered to do. Comparable non-spike TCR breadth was observed between vaccine and placebo recipients, consistent with only spike being contained in the vaccine.

The immunoSEQ Assay was the method used to sequence TCRbeta CDR3 regions. After extraction, genomic DNA underwent amplification by bias-controlled multiplex PCR, followed by high-throughput sequencing. The published analysis was carried out like this. To quantify the absolute abundance of every unique TCRbeta CDR3 region, sequences were collapsed and filtered. T cell fraction was estimated by normalizing TCRbeta template counts to usable DNA, which was measured by amplifying reference genes present in all nucleated cells. Repertoire TCRs were annotated as SARS-CoV-2-specific by exact matching of V gene, CDR3 amino acid sequence and J gene to a known reactive TCR set. The reference SARS-CoV-2 TCR set was derived from MIRA and filtered for enrichment in COVID-19-positive ImmuneCODE repertoires, a step that removed public or cross-reactive TCRs. Using the MIRA antigens, annotated TCRs were further analysed by specific ORF or by position within an ORF. Breadth was defined as the number of annotated unique rearrangements divided by the total number of unique productive rearrangements, and depth was defined as the summed frequency of the annotated unique rearrangements. Group comparisons of TCR breadth used two-sided Wilcoxon rank-sum tests. Held by TCRdb, this immuneACCESS table contains in-frame sequences only and omits some clones. Under half of the omission traces to an unresolved V gene where checked; the cause of the rest is unknown. The D gene and trimming were derived from the DNA, and the V and J assignments and clone size from that table. The sample table contains 200,000 to 300,000 clones; only one count was recorded for roughly 90% of them. The ten largest clonotypes hold roughly a tenth of the sample.

What the treatment or condition label conveys for this sample: some 20 received Ad26.COV2.S at low or high dose, single or two shots; 5 received placebo; per-sample allocation not given. Repertoires of vaccine and placebo recipients were sequenced from samples collected on day 63 after the first injection. Cohort 1b enrolled about two dozen adults aged 18-55 years at a single site in Boston, USA, between 29 July and 7 August 2020. Ad26.COV2.S was a replication-incompetent adenovirus type 26 vector that expressed a prefusion-stabilized SARS-CoV-2 spike protein derived from the original Wuhan strain. Counted from cysteine to phenylalanine, this CDR3 has 15 amino acids. The retained sequence is limited to the CDR3, 45 bases, with the frame set at the first base. CDR1 LNHDA and CDR2 SQIVND were looked up in the germline V gene (reference sequence). V is trimmed back by 5 bases and J by 5 bases, and the junction contains 9 bases that no gene match accounts for.

This TCR was recovered from a person between 18 and 65 years old who received the Ad26.COV2.S COVID-19 vaccine or a placebo. Sequencing used peripheral blood, obtained in a trial of Ad26.COV2.S vaccine versus placebo. The rearranged segments are TRBV19 and TRBJ1-1, and TRBD1 aligns with 9 junction nucleotides. The base sequence is TGTGCCAGTAGTCTTACAGGGGGCGGTGGTACTGAAGCTTTCTTT. Translated, this is CASSLTGGGGTEAFF.